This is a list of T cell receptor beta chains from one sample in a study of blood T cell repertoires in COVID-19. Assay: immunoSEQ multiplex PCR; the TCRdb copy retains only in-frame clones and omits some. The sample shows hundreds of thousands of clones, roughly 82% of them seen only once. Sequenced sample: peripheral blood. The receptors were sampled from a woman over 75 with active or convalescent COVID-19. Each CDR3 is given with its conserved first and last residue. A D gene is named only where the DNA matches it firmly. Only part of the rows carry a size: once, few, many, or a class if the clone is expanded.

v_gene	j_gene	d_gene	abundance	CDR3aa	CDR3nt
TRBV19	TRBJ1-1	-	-	CASIPEGNREAFF	TGTGCCAGTATCCCGGAGGGTAACAGGGAAGCTTTCTTT
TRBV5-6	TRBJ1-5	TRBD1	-	CASSTLTGDGGQPQHF	TGTGCCAGCAGCACACTGACAGGGGACGGCGGGCAGCCCCAGCATTTT
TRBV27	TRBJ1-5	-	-	CASSLFPQGNQPQHF	TGTGCCAGCAGTTTATTTCCACAGGGCAATCAGCCCCAGCATTTT
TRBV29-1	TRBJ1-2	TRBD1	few	CSVEATGVGNGYTF	TGCAGCGTTGAAGCTACAGGGGTTGGAAATGGCTACACCTTC
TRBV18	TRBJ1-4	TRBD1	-	CASSTGTGLEKLFF	TGTGCCAGCTCTACCGGGACAGGACTCGAAAAACTGTTTTTT
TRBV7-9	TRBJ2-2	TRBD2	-	CASSLIAGGAGELFF	TGTGCCAGCAGCTTAATCGCGGGGGGCGCCGGGGAGCTGTTTTTT
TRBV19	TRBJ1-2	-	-	CASSIKGTAVYGYTF	TGTGCCAGTAGTATCAAAGGGACTGCCGTGTATGGCTACACCTTC
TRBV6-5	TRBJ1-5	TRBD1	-	CASSPRDRGFQPQHF	TGTGCCAGCAGCCCCCGGGACAGGGGATTTCAGCCCCAGCATTTT
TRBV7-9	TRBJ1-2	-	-	CASSDDSYGYTF	TGTGCCAGCAGCGATGACAGCTATGGCTACACCTTC
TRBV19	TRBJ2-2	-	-	CASSRRSGDTGELFF	TGTGCCAGTAGCCGGCGGTCCGGAGACACCGGGGAGCTGTTTTTT
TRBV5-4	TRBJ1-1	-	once	CASSSRSTRLNTEAFF	TGTGCCAGCAGCTCCCGATCCACTAGACTGAACACTGAAGCTTTCTTT
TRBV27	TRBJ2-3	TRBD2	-	CASSFIGLAGGRRTDTQYF	TGTGCCAGCAGTTTCATTGGACTAGCGGGAGGAAGGAGAACAGATACGCAGTATTTT
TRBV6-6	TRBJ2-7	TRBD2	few	CASRPGGIGYYEQYF	TGTGCCAGCAGGCCGGGGGGGATAGGGTACTACGAGCAGTACTTC
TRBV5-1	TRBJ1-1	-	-	CASSNIGGTEAFF	TGCGCCAGCAGCAATATAGGAGGCACTGAAGCTTTCTTT
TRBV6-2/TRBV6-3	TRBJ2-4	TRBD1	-	CASSYVSGGYLNIQYF	TGTGCCAGCAGTTACGTGTCAGGGGGTTACCTAAACATTCAGTACTTC
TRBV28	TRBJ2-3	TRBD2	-	CASSLSWLAGGRTDTQYF	TGTGCCAGCAGTTTAAGCTGGCTAGCGGGAGGCCGAACAGATACGCAGTATTTT
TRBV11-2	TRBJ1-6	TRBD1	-	CASSFGQGNSPLHF	TGTGCCAGCAGCTTCGGACAGGGGAATTCACCCCTCCACTTT
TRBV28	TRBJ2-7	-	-	CASSSTGTYEQYF	TGTGCCAGCAGTTCTACAGGGACCTACGAGCAGTACTTC
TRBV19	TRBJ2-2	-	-	CASSIEGNTGELFF	TGTGCCAGTAGTATCGAGGGAAACACCGGGGAGCTGTTTTTT
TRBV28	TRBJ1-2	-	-	CASSTGQTYGYTF	TGTGCCAGCAGTACTGGACAGACCTATGGCTACACCTTC
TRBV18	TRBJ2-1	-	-	CASSPHHPSRGIFDEQFF	TGTGCCAGCTCACCCCATCACCCTTCTAGGGGGATCTTTGATGAGCAGTTCTTC
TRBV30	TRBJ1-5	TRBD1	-	CAWSGLTGGFDQPQHF	TGTGCCTGGAGTGGGCTGACAGGGGGCTTTGATCAGCCCCAGCATTTT
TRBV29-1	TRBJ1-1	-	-	CSVGTRWDTEAFF	TGCAGCGTTGGAACCAGGTGGGACACTGAAGCTTTCTTT
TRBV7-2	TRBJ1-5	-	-	CASSLEGTYSNQPQHF	TGTGCCAGCAGCTTAGAAGGGACTTATAGCAATCAGCCCCAGCATTTT
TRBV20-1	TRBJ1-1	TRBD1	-	CSASKGQQNTEAFF	TGCAGTGCTAGTAAGGGACAGCAGAACACTGAAGCTTTCTTT
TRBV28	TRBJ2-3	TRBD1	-	CAIQGANTDTQYF	TGTGCCATCCAGGGGGCCAACACAGATACGCAGTATTTT